The next 29 T cell receptor beta chains were all read from a single sample in a study of T cell repertoires in cytomegalovirus infection (dated by TCRdb to the late 2010s). TCRdb names Illumina HiSeq 1500 as the instrument used. Using fastp at Q25 and MiXCR, TCRdb reprocessed the public reads and kept productive beta chains. Records with the same CDR3 protein are collapsed into one entry carrying the most frequent genes and DNA. In this sample the table shows about 890,000 distinct CDR3 sequences, roughly 31% of which occur a single time. 13% of the sample is held by the ten biggest clonotypes. No cognate antigen is known for these TCRs. Sample treatment or condition, as interpreted from the label and publication: in vitro stimulation with specific CMV peptide epitopes to enrich CMV-specific T cells. The source was cultured CD8+ T cells from PBMCs, collected from culture after CMV antigen stimulation. The receptors derive from a human donor in good health (CMV status not recorded). Some clones in this sample may be carry-over from other donors' samples.

This clonotype was seen only a few times. This rearrangement joins TRBV5-6 to TRBJ2-1, with D hard to call. Germline lookup yields CDR1 SGHDT and CDR2 YYEEEE. This CDR3 has 14 amino acids. V lost 1 base, J lost 6 bases, and 11 bases lay in between. The CDR3 reads CASSLYLPVNEQFF. The CDR3 bases are TGTGCCAGCAGCTTGTATCTCCCCGTCAATGAGCAGTTCTTC.

This clonotype was counted at least ten times. This chain links TRBV7-6 with TRBJ2-1; possible D gene TRBD2, 5 bases. V was cut by 5 bases and J by 4 bases, with 15 bases left in between. The CDR3 contains 15 residues. Germline CDR1 and CDR2: SGHVS and FNYEAQ. CDR3 loop: CASSPSSGEYNEQFF. As DNA, the CDR3 is TGTGCCAGCAGCCCTAGTTCCGGGGAGTACAATGAGCAGTTCTTC.

This clonotype was detected ten times or more. The chain has TRBV25-1 and TRBJ1-5; a possible D gene is TRBD1 (5 bases). CDR3 size: 13 residues. The V gene lost 9 bases and the J gene lost 2 bases, with 11 bases spanning the gap. Germline-derived CDR1 and CDR2 are MGHDK and SYGVNS. CDR3 DNA: TGTGCCAGGGTTGGACACTGCAATCAGCCCCAGCATTTT. Translating gives CARVGHCNQPQHF.

This chain joins TRBV5-4 and TRBJ2-3; the D gene is possibly TRBD1 (5 bases). This CDR3 is 15 amino acids long. Germline V CDR1 and CDR2: SGHNT, YYREEE (reference sequence). V gave up 4 bases and J gave up 4 bases, with 16 bases separating them. Written as DNA, the CDR3 is TGTGCCAGCAGCCCCTCTTCAGGGAAGGCAGATACGCAGTATTTT. Translating gives CASSPSSGKADTQYF.

The chain employs TRBV27 and TRBJ1-1; possibly TRBD1 for D (6 bases). The germline gives CDR1 MNHEY, CDR2 SMNVEV (reference sequence). The CDR3 extends over 13 amino acids. The V gene lost 6 bases and the J gene lost 4 bases, with 12 bases spanning the gap. The chain's CDR3 is CASRKDRPTEAFF. The CDR3 nucleotides are TGTGCCAGCAGAAAGGACAGACCCACTGAAGCTTTCTTT.

This clonotype occurred a few times. This rearrangement joins TRBV11-2 to TRBJ2-7; unclear D gene. V lost 1 base, J lost 5 bases, and 15 bases lay in between. The germline gives CDR1 SGHAT, CDR2 FQNNGV. This CDR3 region has 15 residues. The CDR3 loop reads CASSLVEDRLDEQYF. The CDR3 DNA reads as TGTGCCAGCAGCTTAGTAGAAGACCGCCTGGACGAGCAGTACTTC.

This clonotype was seen more than once but under ten times. The chain uses TRBV10-3 and TRBJ2-7; D might be TRBD1 or TRBD2, each matching 5 bases. V was shortened by 10 bases and J by 6 bases, with 16 bases between the two germline ends. CDR3 length: 12 residues. CDR1 is ENHRY and CDR2 is SYGVKD in the germline V gene. The CDR3 protein is CATALWGSEQYF. In DNA form, the CDR3 reads TGTGCCACCGCCTTATGGGGGTCCGAGCAGTACTTC.

This clonotype was seen a handful of times. This rearrangement joins TRBV10-3 to TRBJ2-7; D not certain. The CDR3 contains 14 residues. V lost 2 bases, J lost 0 bases, and 8 bases lay in between. The germline V gene has CDR1 ENHRY and CDR2 SYGVKD. CDR3 bases: TGTGCCATCAGTGAGGGCACTGCCTCCTACGAGCAGTACGTC. Amino acids: CAISEGTASYEQYV.

This clonotype was observed a handful of times. V and J are TRBV18 and TRBJ2-1; TRBD1 is a possible D gene (6 bases). Trimming stripped 5 bases from V and 5 bases from J, with 16 bases between. There are 15 residues in the CDR3. CDR1 is KGHSH, CDR2 LQKENI, per germline. CDR3 nucleotide sequence: TGTGCCAGCTCAACCAGCCAGGGGTGGAACAATGAGCAGTTCTTC. As protein: CASSTSQGWNNEQFF.

A note on this clonotype: The CDR3 does not end in the conserved phenylalanine or tryptophan, so this is likely a read error. J is TRBJ2-2 and V is TRBV12-3 or TRBV12-4; D remains unclear. The CDR3 runs 16 residues. V lost 3 bases and J lost 0, with 11 bases in between. The CDR3 coding sequence is TGTGCCAGCAGTTTTTTTCTGGCAACGAACACCGGGGAGCTGTTTTCT. Residues: CASSFFLATNTGELFS.

V is TRBV5-8 and J is TRBJ2-1, with TRBD2 identical over 10 bases. CDR1 and CDR2 from the germline V gene are SGHTS and YDEGEE. Unmatched junction bases numbered 9, after V lost 2 bases and J lost 7 bases. CDR3 length: 16 amino acids. CDR3 protein: CASSFKAGGLANEQFF. CDR3 in DNA: TGTGCCAGCAGCTTTAAAGCGGGGGGGCTCGCGAATGAGCAGTTCTTC. Based on the CDR3 plus reference TRBV5-8 and TRBJ2-1, the full variable domain is EAGVTQSPTHLIKTRGQQATLRCSPISGHTSVYWYQQALGLGLQFLLWYDEGEERNRGNFPPRFSGRQFPNYSSELNVNALELEDSALYLCASSFKAGGLANEQFFGPGTRLTVL.

CDR3 bases: TGCAGTGCTAGGGAGGGCGGTTCCTACGAGCAGTACTTC. This sequence encodes CSAREGGSYEQYF. The V and J genes are TRBV20-1 and TRBJ2-7; D perhaps matches TRBD2 (6 bases). Trimming took 3 bases from V and 1 from J, leaving 10 bases between them. The CDR3 extends over 13 amino acids. Germline V gene sequence: CDR1 DFQATT, CDR2 SNEGSKA (reference sequence).

The chain's CDR3 is CASSDPQGGETQYF. The CDR3 DNA follows: TGTGCCAGCAGTGATCCCCAGGGGGGAGAGACCCAGTACTTC. The gene calls are TRBV6-1 and TRBJ2-5; possible D gene TRBD1, 7 bases. This CDR3 comprises 14 residues. The germline CDR1 and CDR2 sequences are MNHNS and SASEGT. Trimming stripped 3 bases from V and 4 bases from J, with 12 bases between.

The genes are TRBV19 and TRBJ2-5, with 8 bases that match TRBD1. CDR1 is LNHDA and CDR2 is SQIVND in the germline V gene (reference sequence). Trimming removed 6 bases from V and 5 bases from J; junction bases left unmatched: 8. CDR3 length: 14 residues. Here the CDR3 DNA reads TGTGCCAGTAGCTGGACAGGGCGTTTGGAGACCCAGTACTTC. This encodes CASSWTGRLETQYF.

The chain is built from TRBV6-6 and TRBJ1-1; no reliable D call. The CDR3 is 13 residues long. The ends were cut back, 7 bases at V and 3 bases at J, with 12 bases in the middle. Germline V gene sequence: CDR1 MNHNY, CDR2 SVGAGI (reference sequence). The CDR3 here is CASTLQAYTEAFF. CDR3 nucleotides: TGTGCCAGCACCCTCCAGGCATACACTGAAGCTTTCTTT.

This clonotype has ten or more counts. This sequence joins TRBV7-2 and TRBJ2-3; D gene ambiguous. CDR1 is SGHTA and CDR2 is FQGNSA in the germline V gene. Trimming pared 2 bases from V and 0 bases from J, leaving 9 bases between. The CDR3 has 15 residues. The CDR3 DNA reads TGTGCCAGCAGCTTATGGACCCTGAGCACAGATACGCAGTATTTT. Amino acids: CASSLWTLSTDTQYF.

The chain links TRBV12-3 or TRBV12-4 to TRBJ1-1; D is ambiguous. V was trimmed by 3 bases and J by 4 bases, leaving 12 bases between them. CDR3 length equals 14 residues. The CDR3 region has the DNA TGTGCCAGCAGTTTCTTCGTGGAGCCCACTGAAGCTTTCTTT. Translated: CASSFFVEPTEAFF.

About this clonotype: A read error may produce the germline difference seen at one junction end. J is TRBJ2-5 and V is TRBV19; D unclear. This CDR3 contains 19 residues. In germline, CDR1 is LNHDA, CDR2 SQIVND (reference sequence). CDR3 loop: CVSSIDWVGWSYSEETQYF. CDR3 coding DNA: TGTGTCAGTAGTATAGATTGGGTGGGCTGGAGCTATTCGGAAGAGACCCAGTACTTC.

This clonotype was seen many times. The chain is built from TRBV7-2 and TRBJ2-1; D not certain. Germline V CDR1 and CDR2: SGHTA, FQGNSA. V dropped 1 base and J dropped 6 bases, with 10 bases sitting between them. The CDR3 spans 14 residues. The CDR3: CASSLVKAFNEQFF. The CDR3 nucleotides are TGTGCCAGCAGCTTAGTTAAGGCCTTCAATGAGCAGTTCTTC.

The chain combines TRBV20-1 with TRBJ2-7; no firm D call. The CDR3 has 12 residues. Germline V lookup: CDR1 DFQATT, CDR2 SNEGSKA (reference sequence). V lost 3 bases, J lost 2 bases, and 8 bases lay in between. CDR3 bases: TGCAGTGCTAGGGGGAAAACCTACGAGCAGTACTTC. This translates into CSARGKTYEQYF.

The CDR3 reads CATLSGGYTF. DNA for the CDR3: TGTGCCACCCTTTCAGGTGGCTACACCTTC. The chain carries TRBV10-3 and TRBJ1-2; no definite D call. This CDR3 has 10 amino acids. CDR1 and CDR2 from the germline V gene are ENHRY and SYGVKD. Trimming removed 10 bases at V and 7 bases at J, with 10 bases between.

In this sample, this clonotype turned up a few times. The rearrangement uses TRBV5-6 and TRBJ2-7; TRBD2 aligns across 7 bases. The V segment lost 4 bases and the J segment 2 bases; nucleotides outside the gene matches: 9. Looked up from germline, CDR1 is SGHDT and CDR2 is YYEEEE. The CDR3 has 15 residues. The CDR3: CASSPWLAETYEQYF. The CDR3 DNA sequence: TGTGCCAGCAGCCCCTGGCTAGCGGAAACCTACGAGCAGTACTTC.

This clonotype was seen at least ten times. V and J are TRBV19 and TRBJ2-1; no firm D call. The CDR3 sequence is 12 residues long. CDR1 and CDR2 from the germline V gene are LNHDA and SQIVND (reference sequence). Trimming pared 1 base from V and 7 bases from J, leaving 5 bases between. The CDR3 DNA reads TGTGCCAGTAGTATAGGGATGAATGAGCAGTTCTTC. Translating gives CASSIGMNEQFF.

The V gene is TRBV9, the J gene TRBJ1-2; no firm D call. V dropped 7 bases and J dropped 6 bases, with 16 bases sitting between them. There are 13 residues in the CDR3. Looked up from germline, CDR1 is SGDLS and CDR2 is YYNGEE. This CDR3 reads CASSPPIRHGYTF. The DNA of the CDR3 is TGTGCCAGCTCACCCCCGATACGGCATGGCTACACCTTC.

The V gene is TRBV27, the J gene TRBJ2-3; a weak D match, TRBD1 (6 bases). The CDR3 consists of 15 residues. Germline V gene lookup returns CDR1 MNHEY and CDR2 SMNVEV (reference sequence). V lost 6 bases and J lost 2, with 15 bases in between. CDR3 loop: CASRQQGFSTDTQYF. The DNA of the CDR3 is TGTGCCAGCAGACAACAGGGTTTTTCCACAGATACGCAGTATTTT.

This clonotype showed up just once. The gene calls are TRBV6-6 and TRBJ2-3; no clear D. Germline V lookup: CDR1 MNHNY, CDR2 SVGAGI (reference sequence). CDR3 size: 13 residues. The V end was cut by 0 bases, the J end by 5 bases, with 6 bases between. As DNA, the CDR3 is TGTGCCAGCAGTTACTCCTCTAAAGATACGCAGTATTTT. Its protein product is CASSYSSKDTQYF.

This sequence joins TRBV27 and TRBJ1-2, with 9 bases fitting TRBD1. CDR1 and CDR2 (germline): MNHEY, SMNVEV (reference sequence). Unmatched junction bases numbered 10, after V lost 4 bases and J lost 4 bases. The CDR3 covers 16 residues. This CDR3 is CASSSLGQGTFYGYTF. The CDR3 bases are TGTGCCAGCAGTTCCCTTGGACAGGGGACATTCTATGGCTACACCTTC.

The V and J genes are TRBV4-3 and TRBJ2-5, with TRBD1 identical over 7 bases. CDR1 and CDR2 (germline): LGHNA, YSLEER. V lost 0 bases and J lost 7; bases outside the gene matches: 14. The CDR3 totals 17 residues. Here the CDR3 reads CASSQEYRQGPPGTQYF. Written as DNA, the CDR3 is TGCGCCAGCAGCCAAGAATACCGACAGGGCCCCCCGGGGACCCAGTACTTC.

The rearrangement joins TRBV15 to TRBJ1-3; D gene uncertain. The germline V gene encodes CDR1 LNHNV and CDR2 YYDKDF (reference sequence). This CDR3 spans 14 amino acids. The ends were cut back, 0 bases at V and 0 bases at J, with 3 bases in the middle. CDR3 sequence (DNA): TGTGCCACCAGCAGAGATTACTCTGGAAACACCATATATTTT. Its translation is CATSRDYSGNTIYF.